These 10 T cell receptor beta chains were all obtained from the same sample, sequenced in a study of OX40 agonist ivuxolimab in advanced cancers. Produced via immunoSEQ multiplex PCR; TCRdb's table is partial and in-frame only. The data show 30,000 to 45,000 clones, 80% to 90% seen once. The specimen was CD4+ or CD8+ T cells sorted from blood, collected in a trial of the OX40 agonist ivuxolimab. These receptors were obtained from an adult with an advanced solid tumor such as melanoma, head and neck, liver or kidney cancer.

The chain has TRBV7-2 and TRBJ1-1; weak D call: TRBD1 (6 bases). Trimming removed 4 bases from V and 5 bases from J, with 14 bases in between. In germline, CDR1 is SGHTA, CDR2 FQGNSA. This CDR3 comprises 14 residues. CDR3 residues: CASSSSYRGTEAFF. CDR3 DNA: TGTGCCAGCAGCTCCTCGTATAGGGGGACTGAAGCTTTCTTT.

The table lists this clone with a few counts. The gene calls are TRBV2 and TRBJ1-2; TRBD1 aligns across 11 bases. CDR1 and CDR2 from the germline V gene are SNHLY and FYNNEI. The length of the CDR3 is 14 residues. V trimming: 6 bases; J trimming: 5 bases; junction bases outside the gene matches: 5. The CDR3 DNA sequence: TGTGCCAGCAGCGGACAGGGGGCAAAATATGGCTACACCTTC. This encodes CASSGQGAKYGYTF.

The chain links TRBV7-9 to TRBJ1-4; tentatively, D is TRBD1 (5 bases). The V end lost 8 bases, the J end lost 3 bases, and 19 bases lay between the germline ends. Germline CDR1 is SEHNR and CDR2 is FQNEAQ (reference sequence). The CDR3 is 16 amino acids. The CDR3 DNA is TGTGCCAGCTCCTCGAACCGGAGGGGATCTAATGAAAAACTGTTTTTT. Encoded protein: CASSSNRRGSNEKLFF. Drawing the rest from reference TRBV7-9 and TRBJ1-4, the complete variable domain is DTGVSQNPRHKITKRGQNVTFRCDPISEHNRLYWYRQTLGQGPEFLTYFQNEAQLEKSRLLSDRFSAERPKGSFSTLEIQRTEQGDSAMYLCASSSNRRGSNEKLFFGSGTQLSVL.

This clone has only one observation. J is TRBJ2-2 and V is TRBV2; tentative D call: TRBD1 (5 bases). CDR1 and CDR2 from the germline V gene are SNHLY and FYNNEI. V shed 8 bases and J shed 4 bases, with 17 bases lying between them. CDR3 length equals 15 residues. CDR3 amino acids: CASSTSPGSTGELFF. Here the CDR3 DNA reads TGTGCCAGCTCTACTTCCCCAGGGTCCACCGGGGAGCTGTTTTTT.

The chain carries TRBV30 and TRBJ2-7; 7 nucleotides line up with TRBD2. Losses at the gene ends were 0 bases for V and 2 bases for J; bases not matched to a gene: 10. The length of the CDR3 is 16 residues. Germline V CDR1 and CDR2: GTSNPN, SVGIG (reference sequence). The CDR3 coding sequence is TGTGCCTGGAGTGTGGCTCGGGGGACTATGACCTACGAGCAGTACTTC. Its translation: CAWSVARGTMTYEQYF.

The genes are TRBV6-1 and TRBJ2-3, with D possibly matching TRBD2 (6 bases). The CDR3 runs 17 residues. Germline V gene data show CDR1 as MNHNS and CDR2 as SASEGT. Trimming pared 0 bases from V and 0 bases from J, leaving 13 bases between. The DNA of the CDR3 is TGTGCCAGCAGTGAAGCGCTCCTAGCGATGAGCACAGATACGCAGTATTTT. Protein sequence: CASSEALLAMSTDTQYF.

The chain is built from TRBV28 and TRBJ1-1; D gene uncertain. The germline V and J ends were trimmed by 3 bases and 8 bases, with 25 bases remaining between them. This CDR3 comprises 17 residues. Germline CDR1 MDHEN, CDR2 SYDVKM. CDR3 region: CASSFSFFGRRPNEAFF. CDR3 DNA sequence: TGTGCCAGCAGTTTTAGCTTTTTCGGGAGACGACCTAACGAAGCTTTCTTT.

This clone appeared a single time. The genes are TRBV4-3 and TRBJ1-6, with no clear D. With 0 bases removed from V and 8 bases from J, the gap between germline ends came to 5 bases. The germline CDR1 and CDR2 sequences are LGHNA and YSLEER. This CDR3 contains 13 residues. The CDR3 protein is CASSQEEDSPLHF. CDR3 DNA: TGCGCCAGCAGCCAAGAGGAAGATTCACCCCTCCACTTT.

This chain links TRBV7-2 with TRBJ1-4; D is ambiguous. The CDR3 runs 16 residues. V shed 0 bases and J shed 0 bases, with 8 bases lying between them. The V gene's germline CDR1 is SGHTA and CDR2 FQGNSA. CDR3 sequence (DNA): TGTGCCAGCAGCTTAGCGTCCGGAGCAACTAATGAAAAACTGTTTTTT. Encoded protein: CASSLASGATNEKLFF. Complete variable domain (other parts from reference TRBV7-2 and TRBJ1-4): GAGVSQSPSNKVTEKGKDVELRCDPISGHTALYWYRQSLGQGLEFLIYFQGNSAPDKSGLPSDRFSAERTGGSVSTLTIQRTQQEDSAVYLCASSLASGATNEKLFFGSGTQLSVL.

The chain joins TRBV11-2 to TRBJ1-3, with TRBD1 matching over 7 bases. J was trimmed by 2 bases and V by 4 bases; bases with no gene match: 5. The germline V gene has CDR1 SGHAT and CDR2 FQNNGV. The CDR3 runs 15 residues. The CDR3 DNA sequence: TGTGCCAGCAGCTATTCGACAGGGACTGGAAACACCATATATTTT. Its protein product is CASSYSTGTGNTIYF.